One sample yielded the 10 T cell receptor beta chains listed below, sequenced in a study of T cell responses to AZD1222 COVID-19 vaccine. TCRdb's table, derived via immunoSEQ multiplex PCR, lists solely in-frame clones and lacks some. The table lists about 150,000 clones, approximately 90% of them singletons. Material: peripheral blood, obtained on day 0 of AZD1222 vaccination. The receptors stem from an adult in good health.

The V call is TRBV18, the J call TRBJ2-7; 11 bases fit TRBD2. V shed 4 bases, J shed 4 bases, and the junction held 15 bases outside the gene matches. The CDR3 contains 18 residues. The V gene's germline CDR1 is KGHSH and CDR2 LQKENI. CDR3 loop: CASSLSGTSGGGSYEQYF. In DNA form, the CDR3 reads TGTGCCAGCTCACTATCCGGGACTAGCGGAGGGGGTTCTTACGAGCAGTACTTC. Combining the CDR3 with reference TRBV18 and TRBJ2-7 gives the whole variable domain NAGVMQNPRHLVRRRGQEARLRCSPMKGHSHVYWYRQLPEEGLKFMVYLQKENIIDESGMPKERFSAEFPKEGPSILRIQQVVRGDSAAYFCASSLSGTSGGGSYEQYFGPGTRLTVT.

This chain connects TRBV7-9 to TRBJ1-5; D is uncertain. CDR3 length: 15 amino acids. Trimming removed 1 base at V and 2 bases at J, with 9 bases between. Germline V gene sequence: CDR1 SEHNR, CDR2 FQNEAQ (reference sequence). For the CDR3, the DNA is TGTGCCAGCAGCTTAGGGCCCCCGGGCAATCAGCCCCAGCATTTT. Amino acid sequence: CASSLGPPGNQPQHF.

The rearrangement joins TRBV27 to TRBJ2-2; TRBD1 aligns across 8 bases. The germline V gene encodes CDR1 MNHEY and CDR2 SMNVEV (reference sequence). This CDR3 is built from 16 residues. With 2 bases clipped from V and 4 bases from J, the junction kept 6 bases outside the gene matches. The CDR3 is CASSLLSRGLTGELFF. The CDR3 bases are TGTGCCAGCAGTTTACTATCCAGGGGGCTCACCGGGGAGCTGTTTTTT.

The chain combines TRBV5-1 with TRBJ2-1, with D possibly being TRBD2 (5 bases). Germline CDR1 is SGHRS and CDR2 is YFSETQ. V gave up 2 bases and J gave up 5 bases, with 11 bases separating them. CDR3 length: 14 amino acids. The CDR3 bases are TGCGCCAGCAGCTTAGTAGCGATCAACAATGAGCAGTTCTTC. Its translation: CASSLVAINNEQFF.

The V gene is TRBV18, the J gene TRBJ1-2; D is unclear. The germline CDR1 and CDR2 sequences are KGHSH and LQKENI. The CDR3 runs to 14 residues. V lost 2 bases to trimming and J lost 3 bases, with 10 bases between them. CDR3 DNA: TGTGCCAGCTCACCAGTTCTCCTGTACTATGGCTACACCTTC. It is translated as CASSPVLLYYGYTF.

V gene TRBV20-1 combines with J gene TRBJ2-1, with 10 bases fitting TRBD1. Looked up from germline, CDR1 is DFQATT and CDR2 is SNEGSKA (reference sequence). The CDR3 loop spans 15 amino acids. The trim removed 3 bases at V and 12 bases at J, leaving 14 bases unmatched. The CDR3 nucleotides read TGCAGTGCTAGTCCGCGGGACAGGGGATCAGGGATGCAGTTCTTC. It translates to CSASPRDRGSGMQFF.

V is TRBV7-9 and J is TRBJ2-2; 9 nucleotides align to TRBD2. The germline V gene encodes CDR1 SEHNR and CDR2 FQNEAQ (reference sequence). The CDR3 totals 16 residues. V lost 4 bases and J lost 6; bases outside the gene matches: 9. The CDR3 here is CASSSRGLAGPGELFF. The CDR3 DNA is TGTGCCAGCAGCTCCCGGGGTCTAGCGGGGCCCGGGGAGCTGTTTTTT.

The CDR3 nucleotides read TGCGCCAGCAGCCAAGATAGGACTAGCAACGACGAGCAGTACTTC. This encodes CASSQDRTSNDEQYF. The chain combines TRBV4-1 with TRBJ2-7; 8 bases align to TRBD2. CDR3 size: 15 residues. The germline CDR1 and CDR2 sequences are MGHRA and YSYEKL. J gave up 5 bases and V 0 bases, and 6 bases lay outside the gene matches.

The chain uses TRBV27 and TRBJ2-7; 8 bases are a match to TRBD2. V shed 2 bases, J shed 5 bases, and the junction held 2 bases outside the gene matches. Per the germline V gene, CDR1 is MNHEY and CDR2 is SMNVEV (reference sequence). The CDR3 runs to 13 residues. The CDR3 DNA reads as TGTGCCAGCAGTTTAGCGGGAGGTAACGAGCAGTACTTC. Amino acids: CASSLAGGNEQYF.

CDR3 residues: CASSIRQASFSTDTQYF. Here the CDR3 DNA reads TGTGCCAGTAGTATCCGACAGGCTTCTTTTAGCACAGATACGCAGTATTTT. The chain has TRBV19 and TRBJ2-3, with TRBD1 as a possible D gene (6 bases). V gave up 3 bases and J gave up 0 bases, with 16 bases separating them. CDR1 is LNHDA and CDR2 is SQIVND in the germline V gene (reference sequence). The CDR3 consists of 17 residues.